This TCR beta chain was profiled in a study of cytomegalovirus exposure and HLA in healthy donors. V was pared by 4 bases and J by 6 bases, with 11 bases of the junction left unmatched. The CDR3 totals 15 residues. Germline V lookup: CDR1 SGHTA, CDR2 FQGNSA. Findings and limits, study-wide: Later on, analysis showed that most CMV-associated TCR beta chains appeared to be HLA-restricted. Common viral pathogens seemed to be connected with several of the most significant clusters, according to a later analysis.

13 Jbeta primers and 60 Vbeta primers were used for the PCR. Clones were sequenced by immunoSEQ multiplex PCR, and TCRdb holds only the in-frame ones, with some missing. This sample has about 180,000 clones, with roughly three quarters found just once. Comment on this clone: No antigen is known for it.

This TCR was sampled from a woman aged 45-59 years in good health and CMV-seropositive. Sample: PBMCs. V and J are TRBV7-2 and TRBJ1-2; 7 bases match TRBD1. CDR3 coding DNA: TGTGCCAGCAGCTCCGGACAGGCGCGGGGTCATGGCTACACCTTC. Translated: CASSSGQARGHGYTF.